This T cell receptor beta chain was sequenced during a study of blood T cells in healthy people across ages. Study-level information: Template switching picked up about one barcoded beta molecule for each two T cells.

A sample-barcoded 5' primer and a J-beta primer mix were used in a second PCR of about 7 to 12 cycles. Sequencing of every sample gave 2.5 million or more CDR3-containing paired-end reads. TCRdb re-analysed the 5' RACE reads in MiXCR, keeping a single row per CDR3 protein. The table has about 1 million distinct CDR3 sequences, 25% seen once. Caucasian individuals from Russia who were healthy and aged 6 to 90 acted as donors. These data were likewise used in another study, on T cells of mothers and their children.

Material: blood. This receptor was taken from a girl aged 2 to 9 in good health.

This chain's CDR3 is CSVDLRAGGNYGYTF. The CDR3 DNA is TGCAGCGTTGATCTCAGAGCTGGGGGTAACTATGGCTACACCTTC. The chain has TRBV29-1 and TRBJ1-2; perhaps TRBD1 as D (5 bases). CDR1 is SQVTM, CDR2 ANQGSEA, per germline. This CDR3 has 15 amino acids. The V and J ends lost 3 bases and 1 base respectively, with 15 bases between them. The whole variable domain, filled in from reference TRBV29-1 and TRBJ1-2, reads SAVISQKPSRDICQRGTSLTIQCQVDSQVTMMFWYRQQPGQSLTLIATANQGSEATYESGFVIDKFPISRPNLTFSTLTVSNMSPEDSSIYLCSVDLRAGGNYGYTFGSGTRLTVV.